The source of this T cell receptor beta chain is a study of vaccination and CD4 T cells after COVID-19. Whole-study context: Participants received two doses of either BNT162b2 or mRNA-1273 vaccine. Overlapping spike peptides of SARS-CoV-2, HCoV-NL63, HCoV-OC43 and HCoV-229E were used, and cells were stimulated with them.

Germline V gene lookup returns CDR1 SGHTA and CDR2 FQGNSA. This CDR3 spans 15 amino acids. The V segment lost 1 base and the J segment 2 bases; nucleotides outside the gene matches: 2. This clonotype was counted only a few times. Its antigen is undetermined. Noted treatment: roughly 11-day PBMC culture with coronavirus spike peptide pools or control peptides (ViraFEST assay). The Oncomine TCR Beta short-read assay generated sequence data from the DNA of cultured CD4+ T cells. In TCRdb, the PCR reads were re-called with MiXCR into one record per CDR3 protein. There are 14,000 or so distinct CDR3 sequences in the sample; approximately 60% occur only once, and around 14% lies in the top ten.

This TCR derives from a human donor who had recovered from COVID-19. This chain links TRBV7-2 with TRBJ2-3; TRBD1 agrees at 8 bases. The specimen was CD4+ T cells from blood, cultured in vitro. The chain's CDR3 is CASSLGTGHTDTQYF. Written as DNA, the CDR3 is TGTGCCAGCAGCTTAGGGACAGGGCACACAGATACGCAGTATTTT.